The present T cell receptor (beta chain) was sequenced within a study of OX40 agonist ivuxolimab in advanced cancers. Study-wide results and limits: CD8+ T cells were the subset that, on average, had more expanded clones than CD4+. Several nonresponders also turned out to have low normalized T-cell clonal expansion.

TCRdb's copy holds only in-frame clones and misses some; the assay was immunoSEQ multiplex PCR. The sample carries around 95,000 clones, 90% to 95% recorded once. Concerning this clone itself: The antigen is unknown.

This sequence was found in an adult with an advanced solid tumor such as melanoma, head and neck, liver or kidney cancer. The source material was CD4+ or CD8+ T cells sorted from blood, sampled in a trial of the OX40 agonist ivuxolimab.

DNA for the CDR3: TGTGCCAGCAGCCCCGGGACTAGCCTAGAGACCCAGTACTTC. It is translated as CASSPGTSLETQYF. This chain connects TRBV6-1 to TRBJ2-5, with 9 bases identical to TRBD2. CDR3 size: 14 residues. J gave up 4 bases and V 6 bases, and 6 bases lay outside the gene matches. The germline CDR1 and CDR2 sequences are MNHNS and SASEGT.